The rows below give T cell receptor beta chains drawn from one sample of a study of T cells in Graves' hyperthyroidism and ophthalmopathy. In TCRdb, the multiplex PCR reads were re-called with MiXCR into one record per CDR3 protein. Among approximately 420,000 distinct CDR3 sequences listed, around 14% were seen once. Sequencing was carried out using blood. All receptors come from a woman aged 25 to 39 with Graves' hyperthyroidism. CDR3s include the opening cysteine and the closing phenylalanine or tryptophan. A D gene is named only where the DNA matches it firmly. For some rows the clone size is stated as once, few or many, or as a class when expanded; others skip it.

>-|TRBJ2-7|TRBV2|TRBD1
TGTGCCAGCAGTGAGGGGACAGGGGATTACTACCAGCAGTACTTC
CASSEGTGDYYQQYF
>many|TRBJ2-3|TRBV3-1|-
TGTGCCAGCAGCCAATCATCAAGCCGGCACACAGATACGCAGTATTTT
CASSQSSSRHTDTQYF
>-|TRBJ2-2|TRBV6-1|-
TGTGCCAGCAGTCGGCCCCAGGGGGGGAACACCGGGGAGCTGTTTTTT
CASSRPQGGNTGELFF
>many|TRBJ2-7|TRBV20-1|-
TGCAGTGCTAGAGATCCGGGTGGAGTTGCCGAGCAGTACTTC
CSARDPGGVAEQYF
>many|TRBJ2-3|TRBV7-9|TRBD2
TGTGCCAGCAGCTCCGGACTAGCGGGAGAGACAGATACGCAGTATTTT
CASSSGLAGETDTQYF
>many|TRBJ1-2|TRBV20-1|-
TGCAGTGCTAAGAGGACGCTTAGCTATGGCTACACCTTC
CSAKRTLSYGYTF
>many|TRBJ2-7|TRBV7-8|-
TGTGCCAGCAGCCCCGTTAGGTACGAGCAGTACTTC
CASSPVRYEQYF
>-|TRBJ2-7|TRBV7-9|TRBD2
TGTGCCAGCAGCTTAGAAGGTGGCGGGGGAGAGCAGTACTTC
CASSLEGGGGEQYF
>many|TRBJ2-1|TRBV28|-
TGTGCCAGCAGGAGTTCGTCCTACAATGAGCAGTTCTTC
CASRSSSYNEQFF
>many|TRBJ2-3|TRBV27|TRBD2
TGTGCCAGCAGTTTATATGGCGGGAGTATAGATACGCAGTATTTT
CASSLYGGSIDTQYF
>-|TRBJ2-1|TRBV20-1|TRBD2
TGCAGTGCTAGAGATCCCATGACTAGCGGGAGTTTTGACGAGCAGTTCTTC
CSARDPMTSGSFDEQFF
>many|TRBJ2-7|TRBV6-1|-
TGTGCCAGCAAGACCGGGACAAACTACGAGCAGTACTTC
CASKTGTNYEQYF
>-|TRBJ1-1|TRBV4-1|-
TGCGCCAGCAGCCAAGAAGCCGGCGGGCTTAGTGGGAACACTGAAGCTTTCTTT
CASSQEAGGLSGNTEAFF
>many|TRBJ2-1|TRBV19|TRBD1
TGTGCCAGTAGTTTGTTACAGGGGACGGATGAGCAGTTCTTC
CASSLLQGTDEQFF
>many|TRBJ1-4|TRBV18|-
TGTGCCAGCTCGGTGCCGGCATCCGGGGATGAAAAACTGTTTTTT
CASSVPASGDEKLFF
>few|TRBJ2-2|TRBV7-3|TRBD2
TGTGCCAGCGCACCTAGCGGGAACACCGGGGAGCTGTTTTTT
CASAPSGNTGELFF
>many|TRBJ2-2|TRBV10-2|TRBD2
TGTGCCAGCAGTGGGAGGGCGAACACCGGGGAGCTGTTTTTT
CASSGRANTGELFF
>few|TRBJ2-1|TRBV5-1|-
TGCGCCAGCAGCTTCATGATGGGTTCCTACAATGAGCAGTTCTTC
CASSFMMGSYNEQFF
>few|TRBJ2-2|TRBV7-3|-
TGTGCCAGCGGAGTCGACACCGGGGAGCTGTTTTTT
CASGVDTGELFF
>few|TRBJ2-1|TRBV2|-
TGTGCCAGCAGTCCGTTGACAGGCTCCTACAATGAGCAGTTCTTC
CASSPLTGSYNEQFF
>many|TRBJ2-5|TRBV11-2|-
TGTGCCAGCAGCTTAGGAACGGTAGAGACCCAGTACTTC
CASSLGTVETQYF
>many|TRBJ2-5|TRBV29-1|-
TGCAGCGTTCACGTCGGTCGTAGAGAGACCCAGTACTTC
CSVHVGRRETQYF